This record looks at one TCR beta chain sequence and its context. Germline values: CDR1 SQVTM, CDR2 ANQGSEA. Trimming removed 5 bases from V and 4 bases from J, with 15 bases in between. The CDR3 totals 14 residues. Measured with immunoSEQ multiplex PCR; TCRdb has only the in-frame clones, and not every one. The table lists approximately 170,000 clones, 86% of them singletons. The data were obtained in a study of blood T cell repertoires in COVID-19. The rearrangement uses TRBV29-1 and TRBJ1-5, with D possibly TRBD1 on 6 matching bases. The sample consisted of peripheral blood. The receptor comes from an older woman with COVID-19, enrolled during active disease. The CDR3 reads CSVLDLGGNQPQHF. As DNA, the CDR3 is TGCAGCGTTTTAGATTTAGGGGGAAATCAGCCCCAGCATTTT. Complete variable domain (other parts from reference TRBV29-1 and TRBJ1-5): SAVISQKPSRDICQRGTSLTIQCQVDSQVTMMFWYRQQPGQSLTLIATANQGSEATYESGFVIDKFPISRPNLTFSTLTVSNMSPEDSSIYLCSVLDLGGNQPQHFGDGTRLSIL.